These T cell receptor beta chains were read from a single sample in a study of T cell responses to AZD1222 COVID-19 vaccine. Some clones are missing from TCRdb's copy, which holds only in-frame ones; the method was immunoSEQ multiplex PCR. The table includes roughly 120,000 clones, over 75% detected once. The sequences come from peripheral blood, collected on day 0 of AZD1222 vaccination. The receptors were sampled from an adult in good health. CDR3s include the opening cysteine and the closing phenylalanine or tryptophan. A D gene is named only where the DNA matches it firmly. Only some rows state a clone size, as once, few, many or a class for expanded clones.

d_call: -; j_call: TRBJ1-6; clone_size: -; v_call: TRBV28; cdr3_nt: TGTGCCAGCAGTGTGGACAGAAGGGCGGCCTATAATTCACCCCTCCACTTT; cdr3_aa: CASSVDRRAAYNSPLHF
d_call: TRBD2; j_call: TRBJ2-2; clone_size: -; v_call: TRBV27; cdr3_nt: TGTGCCAGCGGCCCCGGAGGTAGCGGGGGCCCCACCGGGGAGCTGTTTTTT; cdr3_aa: CASGPGGSGGPTGELFF
d_call: -; j_call: TRBJ1-2; clone_size: -; v_call: TRBV18; cdr3_nt: TGTGCCAGCTCACCAGGGAGGGAGTGGAATGGCTACACCTTC; cdr3_aa: CASSPGREWNGYTF
d_call: -; j_call: TRBJ2-1; clone_size: -; v_call: TRBV4-1; cdr3_nt: TGCGCCAGCAGCCAAGATCGGGCTAGCGCCAATGAGCAGTTCTTC; cdr3_aa: CASSQDRASANEQFF
d_call: -; j_call: TRBJ1-2; clone_size: -; v_call: TRBV9; cdr3_nt: TGTGCCAGCAGCACTCAGGCGTCTGGCTACACCTTC; cdr3_aa: CASSTQASGYTF
d_call: -; j_call: TRBJ1-6; clone_size: -; v_call: TRBV28; cdr3_nt: TGTGCCAGCAGTTTAAAGGGGGGGGTGCGGTCACCCCTCCACTTT; cdr3_aa: CASSLKGGVRSPLHF
d_call: -; j_call: TRBJ1-2; clone_size: -; v_call: TRBV7-2; cdr3_nt: TGTGCCAGCAGCTCCCCTCGGGGGGGCTATGGCTACACCTTC; cdr3_aa: CASSSPRGGYGYTF
d_call: -; j_call: TRBJ1-5; clone_size: -; v_call: TRBV27; cdr3_nt: TGTGCCAGCAGGGCGATTGCCGGTCAGCCCCAGCATTTT; cdr3_aa: CASRAIAGQPQHF
d_call: TRBD2; j_call: TRBJ2-3; clone_size: once; v_call: TRBV5-1; cdr3_nt: TGCGCCAGCAGCGGAAAGACTAGCGGGACTACAGATACGCAGTATTTT; cdr3_aa: CASSGKTSGTTDTQYF
d_call: TRBD1; j_call: TRBJ1-6; clone_size: -; v_call: TRBV5-1; cdr3_nt: TGCGCCAGCAGCGTGCAGGGGGCCCATTCACCCCTCCACTTT; cdr3_aa: CASSVQGAHSPLHF
d_call: -; j_call: TRBJ2-1; clone_size: -; v_call: TRBV28; cdr3_nt: TGTGCCAGCATCTCGGGGCCCCGAGAGCAGTTCTTC; cdr3_aa: CASISGPREQFF
d_call: -; j_call: TRBJ2-1; clone_size: many; v_call: TRBV10-1; cdr3_nt: TGCGCCAGCAGTGCACGGGCATACAATGAGCAGTTCTTC; cdr3_aa: CASSARAYNEQFF
d_call: TRBD1; j_call: TRBJ1-3; clone_size: -; v_call: TRBV9; cdr3_nt: TGTGCCAGCAGCCCCAGGGGGGACACTAATGGAAACACCATATATTTT; cdr3_aa: CASSPRGDTNGNTIYF
d_call: -; j_call: TRBJ2-5; clone_size: -; v_call: TRBV5-1; cdr3_nt: TGCGCCAGCAGCTTGGGGGGAACTCAAGAGACCCAGTACTTC; cdr3_aa: CASSLGGTQETQYF
d_call: TRBD1; j_call: TRBJ2-7; clone_size: -; v_call: TRBV24-1; cdr3_nt: TGTGCCACCACTGTGACAGGGGGATACTACGAGCAGTACTTC; cdr3_aa: CATTVTGGYYEQYF
d_call: TRBD2; j_call: TRBJ2-7; clone_size: -; v_call: TRBV7-9; cdr3_nt: TGTGCCAGCAGCCACCCGGGACTAGCGGGGGGCCCCTACTACGAGCAGTACTTC; cdr3_aa: CASSHPGLAGGPYYEQYF
d_call: -; j_call: TRBJ1-1; clone_size: once; v_call: TRBV28; cdr3_nt: TGTGCCAGCAGTTTTGGGACCGCACGTGAAGCTTTCTTT; cdr3_aa: CASSFGTAREAFF
d_call: -; j_call: TRBJ1-1; clone_size: few; v_call: TRBV20-1; cdr3_nt: TGCAGTGCTAGAGATCGCGCTGAAGCTTTCTTT; cdr3_aa: CSARDRAEAFF
d_call: TRBD1; j_call: TRBJ2-3; clone_size: -; v_call: TRBV7-2; cdr3_nt: TGTGCCAGCAGCACCCGCGACAGGGGGCCGAGAGATACGCAGTATTTT; cdr3_aa: CASSTRDRGPRDTQYF
d_call: -; j_call: TRBJ2-7; clone_size: -; v_call: TRBV6-5; cdr3_nt: TGTGCCAGCAGTTTCAGTCCCCGGCGGTACTTC; cdr3_aa: CASSFSPRRYF
d_call: -; j_call: TRBJ2-7; clone_size: -; v_call: TRBV6-5; cdr3_nt: TGTGCCAGCAGGACACCCGGCTCCTACGAGCAGTACTTC; cdr3_aa: CASRTPGSYEQYF
d_call: -; j_call: TRBJ1-4; clone_size: -; v_call: TRBV18; cdr3_nt: TGTGCCAGCTCACTCACCCGGGGGGACCCTAATGAAAAACTGTTTTTT; cdr3_aa: CASSLTRGDPNEKLFF
d_call: -; j_call: TRBJ2-3; clone_size: -; v_call: TRBV5-6; cdr3_nt: TGTGCCAGCAGCACCTACGGCCGTACGCAGTATTTT; cdr3_aa: CASSTYGRTQYF
d_call: TRBD2; j_call: TRBJ2-2; clone_size: -; v_call: TRBV7-2; cdr3_nt: TGTGCCAGCAGCACCCCGGGAGGGCCCAGCGGGGAGCTGTTTTTT; cdr3_aa: CASSTPGGPSGELFF
d_call: -; j_call: TRBJ1-1; clone_size: few; v_call: TRBV11-2; cdr3_nt: TGTGCCAGCAGCTTACAGGGGAACACTGAAGCTTTCTTT; cdr3_aa: CASSLQGNTEAFF
d_call: -; j_call: TRBJ2-5; clone_size: -; v_call: TRBV6-1; cdr3_nt: TGTGCCAGCAGTGAAGCGCAACGGATCTGGGAGACCCAGTACTTC; cdr3_aa: CASSEAQRIWETQYF
d_call: -; j_call: TRBJ1-3; clone_size: -; v_call: TRBV7-9; cdr3_nt: TGTGCCAGCAGCTCGGACACTTCTGGAAACACCATATATTTT; cdr3_aa: CASSSDTSGNTIYF
d_call: -; j_call: TRBJ2-1; clone_size: -; v_call: TRBV21-1; cdr3_nt: TGTGCCAGCACCAAAGGGTCTAGCGGGAGACATGAGCAGTTCTTC; cdr3_aa: CASTKGSSGRHEQFF
d_call: TRBD2; j_call: TRBJ2-1; clone_size: -; v_call: TRBV2; cdr3_nt: TGTGCCAGCAGCCAACTAGCGGGAGCCTACAATGAGCAGTTCTTC; cdr3_aa: CASSQLAGAYNEQFF
d_call: -; j_call: TRBJ2-7; clone_size: many; v_call: TRBV27; cdr3_nt: TGTGCCAGCAGTCATACCGGGATTAGTCGCGAGCAGTACTTC; cdr3_aa: CASSHTGISREQYF
d_call: -; j_call: TRBJ2-3; clone_size: -; v_call: TRBV7-2; cdr3_nt: TGTGCCAGCAGCAAGGCCAGGATGCTATCCACAGATACGCAGTATTTT; cdr3_aa: CASSKARMLSTDTQYF
d_call: TRBD1; j_call: TRBJ2-3; clone_size: -; v_call: TRBV7-2; cdr3_nt: TGTGCCAGCAGCCTACAGGGGGCTAGGACAGATACGCAGTATTTT; cdr3_aa: CASSLQGARTDTQYF
d_call: TRBD1; j_call: TRBJ1-4; clone_size: -; v_call: TRBV19; cdr3_nt: TGTGCCAGTAGTATGGACAGGGGAATACCTAATGAAAAACTGTTTTTT; cdr3_aa: CASSMDRGIPNEKLFF
d_call: -; j_call: TRBJ2-2; clone_size: -; v_call: TRBV29-1; cdr3_nt: TGCAGCGTTGGCCAGGGTGGGCACACCGGGGAGCTGTTTTTT; cdr3_aa: CSVGQGGHTGELFF
d_call: -; j_call: TRBJ2-5; clone_size: -; v_call: TRBV6-5; cdr3_nt: TGTGCCAGCAGTTACTCACCCGGCACCGACCGGGAGACCCAGTACTTC; cdr3_aa: CASSYSPGTDRETQYF
d_call: -; j_call: TRBJ1-1; clone_size: -; v_call: TRBV6-5; cdr3_nt: TGTGCCAGCAGTTCCGGGACAGAAGCTTTCTTT; cdr3_aa: CASSSGTEAFF
d_call: TRBD2; j_call: TRBJ2-1; clone_size: once; v_call: TRBV3-1/TRBV3-2; cdr3_nt: TGTGCCAGCAGTCCTTATAGCGGGAAGATCGACAATGAGCAGTTCTTC; cdr3_aa: CASSPYSGKIDNEQFF
d_call: TRBD1; j_call: TRBJ2-7; clone_size: -; v_call: TRBV18; cdr3_nt: TGTGCCAGCTCGTCGGGACAGGGCCTCTCCTACGAGCAGTACTTC; cdr3_aa: CASSSGQGLSYEQYF
d_call: -; j_call: TRBJ2-6; clone_size: -; v_call: TRBV25-1; cdr3_nt: TGTGCCAGCAGGGCGTTTGGGGCCAACGTCCTGACTTTC; cdr3_aa: CASRAFGANVLTF
d_call: -; j_call: TRBJ2-3; clone_size: -; v_call: TRBV24-1; cdr3_nt: TGTGCCACCGGGACTGAACTCACAGATACGCAGTATTTT; cdr3_aa: CATGTELTDTQYF
d_call: TRBD2; j_call: TRBJ2-2; clone_size: -; v_call: TRBV5-6; cdr3_nt: TGTGCCAGCAGCCCTGGGACTAGCGGGAGTGCCGGGGAGCTGTTTTTT; cdr3_aa: CASSPGTSGSAGELFF
d_call: -; j_call: TRBJ2-3; clone_size: -; v_call: TRBV19; cdr3_nt: TGTGCCAGTAGTATCGGGGGGCAGCGTACAGATACGCAGTATTTT; cdr3_aa: CASSIGGQRTDTQYF
d_call: -; j_call: TRBJ2-3; clone_size: -; v_call: TRBV5-1; cdr3_nt: TGCGCCAGCAGCTTGGAGGGGGGAGGCACAGATACGCAGTATTTT; cdr3_aa: CASSLEGGGTDTQYF
d_call: -; j_call: TRBJ2-5; clone_size: many; v_call: TRBV5-4; cdr3_nt: TGTGCCAGCAGCCTCCCGGAGGACACCAAAGGGACCCAGTACTTC; cdr3_aa: CASSLPEDTKGTQYF
d_call: TRBD1; j_call: TRBJ1-2; clone_size: -; v_call: TRBV12-3/TRBV12-4; cdr3_nt: TGTGCCAGCAGGACCACAGGGGGCTGGGGCTACACCTTC; cdr3_aa: CASRTTGGWGYTF
d_call: -; j_call: TRBJ1-6; clone_size: -; v_call: TRBV28; cdr3_nt: TGTGCCAGCATAAGGGCGGCTAATTCACCCCTCCACTTT; cdr3_aa: CASIRAANSPLHF
d_call: -; j_call: TRBJ2-2; clone_size: -; v_call: TRBV6-6; cdr3_nt: TGTGCCAGCAGTTACTCGAGTGGGGTTAACACCGGGGAGCTGTTTTTT; cdr3_aa: CASSYSSGVNTGELFF
d_call: -; j_call: TRBJ2-3; clone_size: -; v_call: TRBV14; cdr3_nt: TGTGCCAGCAGCCAAGATTCGAGGAGGGGAACCCGCACAGATACGCAGTATTTT; cdr3_aa: CASSQDSRRGTRTDTQYF
d_call: -; j_call: TRBJ2-2; clone_size: -; v_call: TRBV4-3; cdr3_nt: TGCGCCAGCAGCCAATCCGGGAAAGGCACCGGGGAGCTGTTTTTT; cdr3_aa: CASSQSGKGTGELFF
d_call: TRBD1; j_call: TRBJ1-4; clone_size: -; v_call: TRBV6-5; cdr3_nt: TGTGCCAGCAGTCGGACAGGGGTGGATGAAAAACTGTTTTTT; cdr3_aa: CASSRTGVDEKLFF
d_call: -; j_call: TRBJ1-4; clone_size: -; v_call: TRBV5-1; cdr3_nt: TGCGCCAGCAGCCTAGAGGTAAACGAAAAACTGTTTTTT; cdr3_aa: CASSLEVNEKLFF
d_call: TRBD2; j_call: TRBJ2-5; clone_size: -; v_call: TRBV10-1; cdr3_nt: TGCGCCAGCAGTGAGGGTCCGGGACTAGGGAAAGAGACCCAGTACTTC; cdr3_aa: CASSEGPGLGKETQYF
d_call: TRBD1; j_call: TRBJ2-3; clone_size: -; v_call: TRBV10-3; cdr3_nt: TGTGCCATCAGGCGACAGGGGGCCAGAGATACGCAGTATTTT; cdr3_aa: CAIRRQGARDTQYF
d_call: -; j_call: TRBJ2-1; clone_size: -; v_call: TRBV4-1; cdr3_nt: TGCGCCAGCAGCCAAAGTCTTGGAAGGACCAACTCCTACAATGAGCAGTTCTTC; cdr3_aa: CASSQSLGRTNSYNEQFF
d_call: TRBD1; j_call: TRBJ2-7; clone_size: -; v_call: TRBV4-1; cdr3_nt: TGCGCCAGCAGCCCAGAGGACAGGGCCGGCTACGAGCAGTACTTC; cdr3_aa: CASSPEDRAGYEQYF